This is a list of T cell receptor beta chains from one sample in a study of blood T cell repertoires in COVID-19. TCRdb's copy holds only in-frame clones and misses some; the assay was immunoSEQ multiplex PCR. Among more than 150,000 clones listed, 79% were seen once. Sequencing was done on a sample of peripheral blood. These receptors all come from a man between 60 and 75 years old with active or convalescent COVID-19. CDR3s include the opening cysteine and the closing phenylalanine or tryptophan. A D gene is named only where the DNA matches it firmly. A clone size is listed for some rows: how often the clone was seen (once, few, many), or a class if it is expanded.

.	.	TRBV21-1	15	TRBJ2-3	CASSKERGSTDTQYF	TGTGCCAGCAGCAAAGAGCGGGGAAGCACAGATACGCAGTATTTT
.	TRBD1	TRBV4-3	13	TRBJ2-7	CASSQARQGEQYF	TGCGCCAGCAGCCAAGCCCGACAGGGGGAGCAGTACTTC
few	.	TRBV24-1	11	TRBJ1-2	CATSGRIGYTF	TGTGCCACCAGTGGTCGTATTGGCTACACCTTC
.	.	TRBV19	14	TRBJ2-3	CASRERSSTDTQYF	TGTGCCAGTAGAGAGCGGTCTAGCACAGATACGCAGTATTTT
.	.	TRBV5-4	16	TRBJ2-1	CASSLTGATSYNEQFF	TGTGCCAGCAGCTTGACAGGAGCTACGTCCTACAATGAGCAGTTCTTC
.	.	TRBV9	15	TRBJ1-2	CASSLGPEANYGYTF	TGTGCCAGCAGCCTAGGGCCGGAGGCCAACTATGGCTACACCTTC
.	.	TRBV28	14	TRBJ1-2	CASTPPSVDYGYTF	TGTGCCAGCACCCCCCCGAGTGTGGACTATGGCTACACCTTC
few	.	TRBV2	13	TRBJ1-4	CASTFSTNEKLFF	TGTGCCAGCACCTTTTCAACTAATGAAAAACTGTTTTTT
.	.	TRBV28	16	TRBJ1-5	CASSLIGTVPNQPQHF	TGTGCCAGCAGTTTAATTGGAACAGTCCCCAATCAGCCCCAGCATTTT
few	TRBD2	TRBV6-2/TRBV6-3	16	TRBJ2-7	CASSYSKGLAGYEQYF	TGTGCCAGCAGTTACTCGAAGGGACTAGCGGGGTACGAGCAGTACTTC
.	.	TRBV4-2	16	TRBJ2-1	CASSQGAGSSYNEQFF	TGTGCCAGCAGCCAAGGGGCCGGAAGCTCCTACAATGAGCAGTTCTTC
few	TRBD2	TRBV4-1	14	TRBJ2-2	CASSPGLFTGELFF	TGCGCCAGCAGCCCGGGACTATTCACCGGGGAGCTGTTTTTT
.	TRBD1	TRBV4-3	17	TRBJ2-7	CASSQDKGTGDPYEQYF	TGCGCCAGCAGCCAAGACAAGGGGACAGGGGACCCCTACGAGCAGTACTTC
.	TRBD2	TRBV4-1	17	TRBJ2-3	CASSHLRNSGRGDTQYF	TGCGCCAGCAGCCATTTACGAAATAGCGGGAGAGGAGATACGCAGTATTTT
.	.	TRBV2	13	TRBJ2-2	CASTNVRGGELFF	TGTGCCAGCACCAACGTTAGAGGCGGGGAGCTGTTTTTT
.	TRBD2	TRBV11-1	16	TRBJ2-1	CASSSPSGALLNEQFF	TGTGCCAGCAGCTCGCCTAGCGGAGCTCTCCTCAATGAGCAGTTCTTC
once	TRBD2	TRBV7-8	15	TRBJ2-7	CASSTRTSGSYEQYF	TGTGCCAGCAGCACCCGGACTAGCGGCTCCTACGAGCAGTACTTC
.	.	TRBV28	14	TRBJ2-1	CASTPSDSYNEQFF	TGTGCCAGCACCCCCTCGGACTCTTACAATGAGCAGTTCTTC
.	.	TRBV28	14	TRBJ2-7	CASSLAGRTYEQYF	TGTGCCAGCAGTTTAGCGGGAAGAACCTACGAGCAGTACTTC
.	.	TRBV10-3	14	TRBJ1-1	CAISAGGWSPEAFF	TGTGCCATCAGTGCGGGGGGCTGGAGCCCTGAAGCTTTCTTT
.	.	TRBV3-1/TRBV3-2	13	TRBJ1-5	CASSQGLRQPQHF	TGTGCCAGCAGCCAGGGTCTGCGGCAGCCCCAGCATTTT
.	TRBD1	TRBV7-8	16	TRBJ2-7	CASSLSVGQGVHEQYF	TGTGCCAGCAGCTTAAGTGTCGGACAGGGCGTACACGAGCAGTACTTC
.	.	TRBV7-8	12	TRBJ2-7	CASSPGAYEQYF	TGTGCCAGCAGCCCAGGGGCCTACGAGCAGTACTTC
many	TRBD1	TRBV5-4	13	TRBJ1-2	CASRSGTGVSYTF	TGTGCCAGCAGATCCGGGACAGGGGTTAGCTACACCTTC
once	.	TRBV6-5	14	TRBJ1-1	CASSSIVGAREAFF	TGTGCCAGCAGTTCCATCGTAGGGGCCCGTGAAGCTTTCTTT
.	TRBD2	TRBV6-2/TRBV6-3	16	TRBJ2-3	CASSTSSGGSTDTQYF	TGTGCCAGCAGTACCTCTAGCGGGGGGAGCACAGATACGCAGTATTTT
.	.	TRBV19	14	TRBJ2-3	CATSQPGSTDTQYF	TGTGCCACTAGCCAGCCCGGGAGCACAGATACGCAGTATTTT